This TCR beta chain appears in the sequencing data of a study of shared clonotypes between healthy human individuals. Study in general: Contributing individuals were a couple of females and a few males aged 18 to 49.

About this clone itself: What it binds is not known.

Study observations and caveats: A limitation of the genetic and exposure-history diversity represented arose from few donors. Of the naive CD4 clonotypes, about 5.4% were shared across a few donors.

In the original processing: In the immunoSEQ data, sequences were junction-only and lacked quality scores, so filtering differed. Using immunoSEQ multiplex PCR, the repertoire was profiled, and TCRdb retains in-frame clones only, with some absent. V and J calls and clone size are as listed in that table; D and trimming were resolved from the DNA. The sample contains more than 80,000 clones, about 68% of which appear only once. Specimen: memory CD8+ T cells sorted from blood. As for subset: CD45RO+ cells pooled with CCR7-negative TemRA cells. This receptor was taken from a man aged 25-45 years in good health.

CDR3 sequence: CASSPRAMVDTQYF. The CDR3 nucleotides read TGTGCCAGCAGCCCTAGAGCCATGGTAGATACGCAGTATTTT. The chain is built from TRBV9 and TRBJ2-3; D is unclear. This CDR3 is 14 amino acids long. The V gene lost 4 bases and the J gene lost 5 bases, with 14 bases spanning the gap. Germline V gene data show CDR1 as SGDLS and CDR2 as YYNGEE. The full variable domain, completed using reference TRBV9 and TRBJ2-3, is DSGVTQTPKHLITATGQRVTLRCSPRSGDLSVYWYQQSLDQGLQFLIQYYNGEERAKGNILERFSAQQFPDLHSELNLSSLELGDSALYFCASSPRAMVDTQYFGPGTRLTVL.